What follows are 7 T cell receptor beta chains derived from one specimen sequenced in a study of Tregs in tolerant kidney transplant recipients (dated by TCRdb to 2018 to 2020). The sample's time point label is to be understood as: blood sample drawn before combined kidney and bone marrow transplant. Receptor amplification or capture employed the immunoSEQ multiplex PCR assay. The source is immuneACCESS, and TCRdb retained only in-frame sequences with V and J called. Part of the clones is not carried over; for the studies checked, unresolved V genes explain less than half of this, and the remainder is unexplained. Within this sample are tens of thousands of clones, with 70% to 90% of them counted one time only. The top ten hold around 0.4% of the sample. The sample in question was CD4+ T cells from blood, obtained before the transplant. The source is a human donor who received a combined kidney and bone marrow transplant.

The V and J genes are TRBV7-2 and TRBJ2-7, with 10 positions matching TRBD1. This CDR3 has 13 residues. The V gene end was trimmed by 3 bases and the J gene end by 7 bases; junction bases not matched to a gene: 3. The germline CDR1 and CDR2 sequences are SGHTA and FQGNSA. CDR3 protein: CASSLGTGEEQYF. CDR3 DNA: TGTGCCAGCAGCTTGGGGACAGGGGAAGAGCAGTACTTC. The variable domain in full, completed from reference TRBV7-2 and TRBJ2-7, reads GAGVSQSPSNKVTEKGKDVELRCDPISGHTALYWYRQSLGQGLEFLIYFQGNSAPDKSGLPSDRFSAERTGGSVSTLTIQRTQQEDSAVYLCASSLGTGEEQYFGPGTRLTVT.

The chain employs TRBV10-2 and TRBJ1-1; D remains unclear. The germline V gene encodes CDR1 WSHSY and CDR2 SAAADI. Trimming took 6 bases from V and 0 from J, leaving 8 bases between them. CDR3 length: 13 residues. The CDR3 sequence is CASRRVMNTEAFF. CDR3 coding DNA: TGCGCCAGCAGGAGAGTTATGAACACTGAAGCTTTCTTT.

CDR3 bases: TGTGCCTGGAGTAATTGGGGACAGAAGATTGACTCTGGGGCCAACGTCCTGACTTTC. Protein: CAWSNWGQKIDSGANVLTF. The chain combines TRBV30 with TRBJ2-6; 7 nucleotides line up with TRBD1. Trimming cost V 2 bases and J 0 bases; bases outside gene matches: 13. CDR1 is GTSNPN, CDR2 SVGIG, per germline (reference sequence). This CDR3 comprises 19 residues.

The chain links TRBV25-1 to TRBJ2-4; TRBD1 matches at 8 bases. The CDR3 totals 13 residues. V shed 8 bases and J 4 bases; nucleotides not matched to a gene: 4. Germline V lookup: CDR1 MGHDK, CDR2 SYGVNS. The CDR3 protein is CASRGTGKNIQYF. In nucleotides, the CDR3 is TGTGCCAGCCGGGGGACAGGAAAAAACATTCAGTACTTC.

The chain uses TRBV5-1 and TRBJ1-5; D remains ambiguous. V lost 3 bases, J lost 4 bases, and 11 bases lay in between. CDR1 and CDR2 from the germline V gene are SGHRS and YFSETQ. CDR3 size: 14 residues. The CDR3 is CASSSGEVNQPQHF. Written as DNA, the CDR3 is TGCGCCAGCAGCTCCGGGGAGGTGAATCAGCCCCAGCATTTT. Supplemented by reference TRBV5-1 and TRBJ1-5, the full variable domain reads KAGVTQTPRYLIKTRGQQVTLSCSPISGHRSVSWYQQTPGQGLQFLFEYFSETQRNKGNFPGRFSGRQFSNSRSEMNVSTLELGDSALYLCASSSGEVNQPQHFGDGTRLSIL.

The chain has TRBV28 and TRBJ2-2, with D uncertain. The V and J ends lost 6 bases and 5 bases respectively, with 4 bases between them. Per germline, CDR1 MDHEN and CDR2 SYDVKM. This CDR3 comprises 11 residues. The CDR3 sequence: CASRRTGELFF. The CDR3 DNA reads TGTGCCAGCAGACGGACCGGGGAGCTGTTTTTT. Combining the CDR3 with reference TRBV28 and TRBJ2-2 gives the whole variable domain DVKVTQSSRYLVKRTGEKVFLECVQDMDHENMFWYRQDPGLGLRLIYFSYDVKMKEKGDIPEGYSVSREKKERFSLILESASTNQTSMYLCASRRTGELFFGEGSRLTVL.

CDR3 in amino acids: CASSMRSGSRTGELFF. CDR3 nucleotide sequence: TGTGCCAGTAGTATGCGTAGCGGGAGTAGAACCGGGGAGCTGTTTTTT. This rearrangement joins TRBV19 to TRBJ2-2; TRBD2 matches at 9 bases. Germline V gives CDR1 LNHDA, CDR2 SQIVND (reference sequence). This CDR3 has 16 residues. V shed 3 bases, J shed 5 bases, and the junction held 7 bases outside the gene matches.